This T cell receptor (beta chain) derives from a study of blood T cell repertoires in COVID-19 (dated by TCRdb to the early 2020s). At the level of the whole study: Samples covering the acute and convalescent phases of COVID-19 were provided by collaborators in the United States, Italy and Spain. Nearly every sample came with metadata listing a de-identified subject ID, COVID-19 status, age in years and sex. The material from the prospective study consisted of cDNA or gDNA derived from T cells, B-cell-depleted T cells, or PBMCs. The repertoires were released in a freely available public database meant as a resource for research on the immune response to SARS-CoV-2. Where available, HLA class I and class II types were obtained from metadata supplied by the sample provider rather than from assay-based typing. The dataset comprised deeply sampled blood TCRbeta repertoires from subjects exposed to, actively infected with, or recovered from COVID-19. Samples came from the ongoing ImmuneRACE study (first 160 participants) plus 1,254 subjects from 6 global collaborators.

General findings and caveats noted by the study authors: The amount of clinical and demographic metadata varied by source and participant and was provided uncurated.

Each collaborating institution followed its own protocols to collect whole blood in K2EDTA tubes. For TCRbeta analysis, collaborators shipped samples as frozen whole blood, isolated PBMCs, or DNA extracted from either of those sample types. The immunoSEQ Assay, a bias-controlled multiplex PCR, was used to amplify TCRbeta CDR3 regions from genomic DNA. Per the original workflow: The number of nucleated cells in each sample was estimated from the amplification of reference gene primers within the assay. To quantify the absolute abundance of each unique TCRbeta CDR3 rearrangement, sequence reads were collapsed and filtered. For each sample, productive Simpson clonality was calculated as the square root of Simpson's diversity index over productive rearrangements. The immuneACCESS repertoire file appears here via TCRdb, limited to in-frame rearrangements. These files lack a portion of the clones; in checked studies, under half of the deficit traces to unresolved V genes, and the cause of the others is not known. The V and J calls and clone size were taken over from that table, and D and trimming were inferred from the DNA. The sample table holds around 58,000 clones, of which over 65% were seen once. The ten most abundant clones make up about 5.8% of the sample.

Via the germline V gene, CDR1 is SGHTA and CDR2 FQGTGA. V loses 5 bases at its end and J loses 0 bases; junction bases beyond the gene matches: 8. Taken from cysteine to phenylalanine, the CDR3 has 17 residues. Only CDR3 DNA is held: 51 bases, read in frame from base 1. Points on this clone: The antigen it recognizes is unknown. The sample holds no much larger clone one base away, and base qualities are not on file.

The sequenced sample was peripheral blood. This receptor was taken from a human donor in a cohort sampled during active COVID-19. The rearranged chain carries TRBV7-3 and TRBJ1-1; 11 bases in between match TRBD1. The CDR3 region: CASSRTGGISMNTEAFF. The DNA reads TGTGCCAGCAGCCGGACAGGGGGCATTTCAATGAACACTGAAGCTTTCTTT.